These T cell receptor beta chains were read from a single sample in a study of cytotoxic CD8 clonotypes in ibrutinib-treated CLL. TCRdb keeps only in-frame clones here, not all; method: immunoSEQ multiplex PCR. In the table there are 100,000 to 150,000 clones, roughly 85% of which are singletons. The sequencing used PBMCs, collected after 24 months of ibrutinib treatment. These receptors came from a human donor with chronic lymphocytic leukemia. Both conserved end residues are part of each CDR3. D genes are given only for firm matches. Size tells how often a clone was seen (once, few, many) or the class of an expanded clone, and some rows leave it out.

clone_size	v_call	j_call	d_call	cdr3_nt	cdr3_aa
NA	TRBV7-9	TRBJ1-4	TRBD1	TGTGCCAGCAGCCCGGACAGGGGTGGGAAACTGTTTTTT	CASSPDRGGKLFF
NA	TRBV19	TRBJ2-1	TRBD1	TGTGCCAGTAGTATAGAAACCCCCAGCCCAACAGGGGCCAATGAGCAGTTCTTC	CASSIETPSPTGANEQFF
NA	TRBV12-5	TRBJ1-1	NA	TGTGCTAGTGGTTTGGAGGCGAACACTGAAGCTTTCTTT	CASGLEANTEAFF
few	TRBV5-5	TRBJ2-7	NA	TGTGCCAGCAGCTTTCCTCACGAGCAGTACTTC	CASSFPHEQYF
NA	TRBV13	TRBJ1-2	TRBD1	TGTGCCAGCAGCTTAGACAGGGGGTCTGGCTACACCTTC	CASSLDRGSGYTF
NA	TRBV5-4	TRBJ2-1	TRBD1	TGTGCCAGCAGCTTGGTAGGGGGCGCCCACAATGAGCAGTTCTTC	CASSLVGGAHNEQFF
NA	TRBV7-3	TRBJ2-2	TRBD1	TGTGCCAGCAGCTTAAACTACAGGGGGCTGTCCGGGGAGCTGTTTTTT	CASSLNYRGLSGELFF
NA	TRBV7-2	TRBJ1-2	NA	TGTGCCAGCAGCCTTCGGGGGGATGGCTACACCTTC	CASSLRGDGYTF
NA	TRBV21-1	TRBJ2-1	NA	TGTGCCAGCGAACGAGGCAAGAGCTCCTACAATGAGCAGTTCTTC	CASERGKSSYNEQFF
NA	TRBV2	TRBJ1-5	NA	TGTGCCAGCAGGGAATTCTGGGCTGGTCAGCCCCAGCATTTT	CASREFWAGQPQHF
NA	TRBV4-3	TRBJ2-1	TRBD2	TGCGCCAGCAGCCAAGATTGGGGAGGACTAGCGGGCCTGAGGGATGAGCAGTTCTTC	CASSQDWGGLAGLRDEQFF
NA	TRBV7-9	TRBJ2-3	TRBD2	TGTGCCAGCAGCATCGGGACTAGCGGCGTGACAGATACGCAGTATTTT	CASSIGTSGVTDTQYF
NA	TRBV7-8	TRBJ2-7	TRBD1	TGTGCCAGCAGTAAGAGACGGGACAGGGTGGGCGAGCAGTACTTC	CASSKRRDRVGEQYF
once	TRBV18	TRBJ1-2	NA	TGTGCCAGCTCCGAGAGGACAGAGAACTATGGCTACACCTTC	CASSERTENYGYTF
NA	TRBV2	TRBJ1-6	TRBD1	TGTGCCAGCAGTGAGAGGGGGCTGGTGGGTTCACCCCTCCACTTT	CASSERGLVGSPLHF
NA	TRBV5-4	TRBJ1-2	NA	TGTGCCAGCAGCGGTGGGTATACAGGGAAGAGGAGTTGGGGCTACACCTTC	CASSGGYTGKRSWGYTF
NA	TRBV7-2	TRBJ2-3	TRBD2	TGTGCCAGCAGCTTAGGTGGGAGGGCCTCTAGCACAGATACGCAGTATTTT	CASSLGGRASSTDTQYF
few	TRBV19	TRBJ2-1	NA	TGTGCCAGTAGCCTAGGGGGGACGACCTTCGGTGAGCAGTTCTTC	CASSLGGTTFGEQFF
NA	TRBV13	TRBJ2-7	TRBD2	TGTGCCAGCAGCCCTAGCGGGGGAGGCTCCCCCTACGAGCAGTACTTC	CASSPSGGGSPYEQYF
once	TRBV10-3	TRBJ2-1	NA	TGTGCCATCATTAGGGCCCGACACGGACGCGCCTCCTACAATGAGCAGTTCTTC	CAIIRARHGRASYNEQFF
NA	TRBV19	TRBJ1-4	TRBD1	TGTGCCAGTAGTTTAGACAGGGGGCACGAAAAACTGTTTTTT	CASSLDRGHEKLFF
once	TRBV28	TRBJ2-7	NA	TGTGCCAGCAGCAGAGTCGCCGGGGGCGGACGCGAGCAGTACTTC	CASSRVAGGGREQYF
once	TRBV27	TRBJ2-7	TRBD1	TGTGCCAGCGGGGACAGGGGGTACTACGAGCAGTACTTC	CASGDRGYYEQYF
NA	TRBV30	TRBJ2-4	NA	TGTGCCTGGAGCTTGAGAAACATTCAGTACTTC	CAWSLRNIQYF
NA	TRBV5-4	TRBJ2-7	TRBD2	TGTGCCAGCAGCCTGGGACTAGCGGGAAACTACGAGCAGTACTTC	CASSLGLAGNYEQYF
NA	TRBV29-1	TRBJ2-2	NA	TGCAGCGTTCTGGCGGGGTTGAACACCGGGGAGCTGTTTTTT	CSVLAGLNTGELFF
few	TRBV9	TRBJ1-5	TRBD1	TGTGCCAGCAGCGAGGGACAGGGTGCCAGCAATCAGCCCCAGCATTTT	CASSEGQGASNQPQHF
NA	TRBV4-2	TRBJ2-1	NA	TGTGCCAGCAGCCAAGATTCCAGCTCCTACAATGAGCAGTTCTTC	CASSQDSSSYNEQFF
NA	TRBV5-1	TRBJ1-1	NA	TGCGCCAGCAGCTTGGCCCTTCAGGACACTGAAGCTTTCTTT	CASSLALQDTEAFF
NA	TRBV28	TRBJ1-5	NA	TGTGCCAGCAGTTTTTGGAGGGTAGATAATCAGCCCCAGCATTTT	CASSFWRVDNQPQHF